This T cell receptor beta chain was identified in a study of early T cells in non-severe SARS-CoV-2 infection. Study-level information: The sequenced material was bulk RNA from unsorted whole blood, and its chains were unpaired.

General observations from the study: Missing private and CD4 specificities, VDJdb matching favored anti-spike CD8 responses.

Worth noting for this clonotype: Antigen specificity is unknown. A read error is possible here, since a much larger clone lies one base away.

Unique molecular identifiers were affixed to single, distinct cDNA molecules. Each CDR3 protein is one row after TCRdb ran MiXCR on the 5' RACE reads. Of tens of thousands of distinct CDR3 sequences listed, around 12% are singletons. Germline V gene sequence: CDR1 SGHNT, CDR2 YENEEA. The CDR3 loop spans 14 amino acids. V lost 4 bases and J lost 0, with 8 bases in between. The clonotype was recovered from an adult who was a healthcare worker with PCR-confirmed SARS-CoV-2 infection or an uninfected control (not recorded which). What was sequenced was whole blood. J is TRBJ2-3 and V is TRBV11-3, with a weak D call TRBD2 (6 bases). The CDR3 reads CASSYRGSTDTQYF. For the CDR3, the DNA is TGTGCCAGCAGCTACCGGGGGAGCACAGATACGCAGTATTTT.